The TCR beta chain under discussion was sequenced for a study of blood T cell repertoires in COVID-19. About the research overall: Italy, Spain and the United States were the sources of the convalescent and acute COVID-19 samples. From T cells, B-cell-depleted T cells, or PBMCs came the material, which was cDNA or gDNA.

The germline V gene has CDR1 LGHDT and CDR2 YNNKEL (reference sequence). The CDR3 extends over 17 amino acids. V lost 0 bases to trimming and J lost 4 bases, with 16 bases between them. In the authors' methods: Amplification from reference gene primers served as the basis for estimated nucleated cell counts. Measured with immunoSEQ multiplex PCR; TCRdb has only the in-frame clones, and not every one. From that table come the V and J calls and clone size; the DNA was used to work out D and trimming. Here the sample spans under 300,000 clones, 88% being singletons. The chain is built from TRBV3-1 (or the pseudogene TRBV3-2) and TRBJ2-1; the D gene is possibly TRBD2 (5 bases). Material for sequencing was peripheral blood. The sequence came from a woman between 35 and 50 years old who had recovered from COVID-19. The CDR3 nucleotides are TGTGCCAGCAGCCAAGATGAAGCAGCGGACCGGTACAATGAGCAGTTCTTC. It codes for CASSQDEAADRYNEQFF.